Here is one T cell receptor (beta chain) with its context. Its cognate antigen is unknown. This entry belongs to a study of post-analysis software for immune sequencing data. Study-wide context: Courses of disease covered relapsing-remitting, secondary progressive and progressive-relapsing multiple sclerosis. Study observations and caveats: The study found significantly lower normalized Chao1 diversity in multiple sclerosis patients than in controls. The study found TRBV5-6, TRBV5-1 and TRBV20-1 among about five TRBV segments more frequent in patients than controls.

This CDR3 has 17 residues. Per germline, CDR1 LGHNA and CDR2 YSLEER. Trimming removed 0 bases from V and 2 bases from J, with 15 bases in between. Tagging with unique molecular identifiers was a feature of the TCR beta cDNA libraries. One entry per CDR3 protein results from TCRdb running MiXCR on the PCR reads. The sample records hundreds of thousands of distinct CDR3 sequences, around 60% being singletons. V gene TRBV4-3 combines with J gene TRBJ2-3; a possible D gene is TRBD1 (6 bases). This TCR was sampled from a girl aged 2-10 years with multiple sclerosis. Sequencing was done on a sample of blood. The CDR3 spells CASSQDSLGATTDTQYF. The CDR3 region has the DNA TGCGCCAGCAGCCAAGATTCCTTGGGGGCGACCACAGATACGCAGTATTTT.